This is a list of T cell receptor beta chains from one sample in a study of blood T cell repertoires in COVID-19. Libraries were prepared by immunoSEQ multiplex PCR; TCRdb keeps only in-frame clonotypes and omits some of them. The sample lists about 150,000 clones, 75% to 90% seen once, with around 15% in the top ten. Sequenced: peripheral blood. The receptor source for this set is a man between 18 and 29 years old with COVID-19, enrolled during active disease. CDR3s include the opening cysteine and the closing phenylalanine or tryptophan. Fields, in order: CDR3 length, D gene, V gene, CDR3 protein. D genes are given only for firm matches.

16 TRBD2 TRBV6-4 CASSDGGTSGYNKQFF
14 TRBD1 TRBV10-3 CAISGTGNTGELFF
15 TRBD2 TRBV2 CASSENGRGYNEQFF
14 TRBD1 TRBV29-1 CSATGNKGTDTQYF
18 TRBD2 TRBV9 CASSVEGLAGGPGDTQYF
14 - TRBV7-2 CASSLVADYYEQYF
16 TRBD1 TRBV5-6 CASSSSGTGGTDTQYF
14 - TRBV19 CASSIRVGNQPQHF
14 - TRBV7-8 CASSLRHSGETQYF
14 - TRBV6-2/TRBV6-3 CASSYAEGSQPQHF
15 TRBD2 TRBV15 CATSRELAASHEQYF
16 TRBD1 TRBV18 CASSPDDRVEGTEAFF
12 - TRBV6-5 CASRTPNSPLHF
15 TRBD1 TRBV15 CATSRGQGANQPQHF
15 TRBD1 TRBV30 CAWSFRRQGLYEQYF
17 - TRBV5-5 CASSLKNPSSYNSPLHF
16 TRBD1 TRBV6-6 CASSPRTGSAYYGYTF
14 - TRBV19 CASSIDGQRHGYTF
16 TRBD2 TRBV5-3 CARRDSGTSGQETQYF
10 - TRBV10-1 CASTGGGYTF
15 TRBD2 TRBV4-3 CASSQETSGTDTQYF
19 TRBD2 TRBV24-1 CATSDLTGLQTSGTYEQYF
18 TRBD2 TRBV3-1/TRBV3-2 CASSQAGTSGRAQETQYF
15 TRBD1 TRBV14 CASSLRQGGGYEQYF
16 - TRBV30 CAWGRAGTSGANVLTF
16 - TRBV28 CASSPPRESSYNEQFF
15 TRBD1 TRBV3-1/TRBV3-2 CASSQPGTGLSEQYF
15 TRBD2 TRBV7-2 CASSLASGRAYEQYF
17 - TRBV5-4 CASSPQENRAGANVLTF
15 - TRBV19 CASSINPGGNPEQYF
17 TRBD2 TRBV5-1 CASSWRTSGRSAGELFF